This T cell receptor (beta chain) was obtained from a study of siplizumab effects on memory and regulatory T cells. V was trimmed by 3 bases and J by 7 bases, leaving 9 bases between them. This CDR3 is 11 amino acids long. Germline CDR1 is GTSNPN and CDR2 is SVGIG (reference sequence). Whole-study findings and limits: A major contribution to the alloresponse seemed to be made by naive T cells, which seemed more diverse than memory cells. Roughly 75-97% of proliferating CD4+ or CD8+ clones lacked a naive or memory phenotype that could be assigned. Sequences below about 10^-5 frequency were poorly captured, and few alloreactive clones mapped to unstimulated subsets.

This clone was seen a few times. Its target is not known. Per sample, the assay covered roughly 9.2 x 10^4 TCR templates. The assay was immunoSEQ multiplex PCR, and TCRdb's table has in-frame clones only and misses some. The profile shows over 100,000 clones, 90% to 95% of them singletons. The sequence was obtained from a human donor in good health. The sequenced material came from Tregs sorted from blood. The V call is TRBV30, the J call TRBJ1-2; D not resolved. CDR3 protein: CAWRTAGGYTF. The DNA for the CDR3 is TGTGCCTGGAGGACCGCGGGTGGCTACACCTTC.